Included here is one TCR beta chain sequence, with context. This clonotype has at least ten counts. The antigen this receptor binds is unknown. No quality values exist for individual bases; no much larger clone is one base distant. This specimen comes from a study of T cells in Graves' hyperthyroidism and ophthalmopathy (dated by TCRdb to about 2019). For context, the study as a whole: Peripheral blood samples were taken at the time of initial diagnosis, prior to any treatment. To identify TCR V-J signatures that set the groups apart, the researchers used a discovery cohort of roughly 100 patients, made up of around 42 with Graves' ophthalmopathy and some 58 with stable Graves' hyperthyroidism. Prospective prediction of ophthalmopathy was tested in an independent validation cohort consisting of some 18 hyperthyroidism patients and approximately 16 patients who later progressed to ophthalmopathy. The 100 discovery patients were randomly divided into training and test sets at a 7:3 ratio. In several Graves' hyperthyroidism patients, the study also compared T-cell repertoires from thyroid tissue with T-cell repertoires from blood. After blood sampling, hyperthyroidism patients were treated with methimazole at a starting dose of 30 mg daily, and ophthalmopathy patients were treated with high-dose intravenous methylprednisolone. The paper describes TCR Vbeta CDR3 sequencing of around 130 peripheral blood samples, made up of some 42 ophthalmopathy patients, around 78 hyperthyroidism patients and 17 progressor patients.

The TCR beta CDR3 regions were amplified from the RNA transcripts. For the first round of RT-PCR on the TCR CDR3, the HTBI primer set was used together with the Qiagen OneStep RT-PCR kit. The libraries were constructed in a second round of multiplex PCR and then size-selected and purified. Sequencing of the libraries was done on an Illumina HiSeq2000 using paired-end 100 bp reads. Per the source publication's procedure: SOAPnuke was used to process the raw data, throwing out any read that contained adapters or uncalled bases, had a mean Phred below 15, or lacked an exact constant-primer or identifier match. COPE v1.2.5 was used to merge high-quality paired reads, and clonotypes were defined as unique nucleotide sequences. Clonotypes were aligned to IMGT TRBV, TRBD and TRBJ reference segments using MiTCR v1.1. The analysis was restricted to V-J combinations with a frequency above 0.0001, which together covered just over 99% of the repertoires. The TCS score was defined as the ratio of F50 (clonal expansion) to E x V (chaos), calculated using BLOSUM62-based TCRdist between CDR3 peptides within each V-J. Welch's t-statistics and random forest reduced 450 to 600 V-J features to about 12, which were used in a naive Bayes classifier (R e1071). TCRdb trimmed public reads at Q25 via fastp, called clones via MiXCR and kept in-frame beta chains. Identical CDR3 protein sequences are pooled into one entry, listed with their most common genes and DNA. These V and J calls rely on TCRdb rather than the paper's analysis. The table for this sample lists 550,000 to 600,000 distinct CDR3 sequences; about 14% of them were counted only once. Roughly 7% of the sample rests with the top ten.

The paper as a whole reports these results and caveats: Sample size was not statistically predetermined, and blinding of investigators to group allocation was not performed. During validation, the model predicted progression to ophthalmopathy a median of approximately six months ahead of onset, with roughly 65% sensitivity and less than 85% specificity. In cross-validation, a model built on a 13 V-J signature told ophthalmopathy apart from stable hyperthyroidism with under 90% sensitivity and approximately 84% specificity, and in testing the same model reached 80%/75%. Blood samples also contained most of the expanded thyroid clonotypes (frequency above 0.001), which suggests that blood repertoires may reflect thyroid immune responses.

The CDR3 sequence holds 16 residues, the cysteine and phenylalanine included. Solely the CDR3 DNA is kept, with 48 bases framed from the first base. Clipping removes 2 bases from V and 2 bases from J, with 7 as the unmatched junction base count. According to the germline V gene, CDR1 reads KGHSH and CDR2 reads LQKENI. Ophthalmopathy patients had moderately to severely active disease, with a Clinical Activity Score of 3 or more, a NOSPECS grade of 4 or more, and a disease duration of less than 3 months. Exclusion was applied to patients with uncontrolled infections, other autoimmune diseases, pregnancy or lactation. Diagnoses were based on clinical symptoms, serum thyroxine and TRAb, thyroid ultrasound and orbital computed tomography. PBMCs were separated from roughly 9.6 ml of fresh peripheral blood using Ficoll-Paque density gradient centrifugation. Total RNA was extracted using Trizol reagent, and RNA quality was assessed on an Agilent 2100 Bioanalyzer.

The chain uses TRBV18 and TRBJ2-7; 9 of the junction bases match TRBD1. Sequenced: blood. This sequence originates from a young woman with Graves' ophthalmopathy. The CDR3: CASSPNPGQGTYEQYF. The base sequence is TGTGCCAGCTCACCAAATCCGGGACAGGGCACCTACGAGCAGTACTTC.